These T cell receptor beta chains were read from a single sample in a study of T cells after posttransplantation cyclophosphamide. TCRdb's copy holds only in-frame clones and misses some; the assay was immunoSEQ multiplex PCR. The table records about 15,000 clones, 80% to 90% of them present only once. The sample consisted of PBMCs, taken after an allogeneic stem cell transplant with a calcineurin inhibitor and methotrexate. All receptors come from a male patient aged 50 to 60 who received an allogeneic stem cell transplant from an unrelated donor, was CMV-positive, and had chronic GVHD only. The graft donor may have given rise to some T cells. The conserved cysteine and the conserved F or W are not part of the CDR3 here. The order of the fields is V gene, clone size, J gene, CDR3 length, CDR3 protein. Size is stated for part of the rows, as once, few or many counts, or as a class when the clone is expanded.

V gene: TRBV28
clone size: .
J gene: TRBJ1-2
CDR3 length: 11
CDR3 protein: ASRSPGGNGYT

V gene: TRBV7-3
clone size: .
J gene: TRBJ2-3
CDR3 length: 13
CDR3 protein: ASSLTPGNTDTQY

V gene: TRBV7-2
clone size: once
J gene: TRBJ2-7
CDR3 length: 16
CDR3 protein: ASVFLWLAGGRFWKQY

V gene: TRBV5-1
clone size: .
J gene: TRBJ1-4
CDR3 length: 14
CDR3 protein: ASSLGTRAGVEKLF

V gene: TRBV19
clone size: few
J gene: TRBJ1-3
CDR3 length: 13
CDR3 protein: ASSQFKGLGNTIY

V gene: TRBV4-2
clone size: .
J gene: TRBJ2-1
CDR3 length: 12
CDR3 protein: ASSNGNRDREQF

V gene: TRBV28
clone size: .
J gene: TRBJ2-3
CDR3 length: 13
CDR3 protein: ASSLPDSRGDTQY

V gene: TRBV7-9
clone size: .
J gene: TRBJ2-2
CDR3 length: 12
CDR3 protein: ASSETVNTGELF

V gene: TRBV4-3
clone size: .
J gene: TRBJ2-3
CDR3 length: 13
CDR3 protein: ASSPIGTSGSTQY

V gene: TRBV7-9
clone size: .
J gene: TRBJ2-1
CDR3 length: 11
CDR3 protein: ASSLGDLNEQF

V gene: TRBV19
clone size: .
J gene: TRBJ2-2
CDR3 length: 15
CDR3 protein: ASTRAGGPAGTGELF

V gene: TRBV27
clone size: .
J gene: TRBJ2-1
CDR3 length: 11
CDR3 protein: ASRQVPYNEQF

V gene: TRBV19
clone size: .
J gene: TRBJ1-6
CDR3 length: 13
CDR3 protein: ASSRTGDDNSPLH

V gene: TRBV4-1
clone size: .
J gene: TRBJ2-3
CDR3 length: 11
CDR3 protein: ASSPQEGDTQY

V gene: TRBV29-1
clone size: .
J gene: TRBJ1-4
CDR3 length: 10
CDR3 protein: SVAQGGEKLF

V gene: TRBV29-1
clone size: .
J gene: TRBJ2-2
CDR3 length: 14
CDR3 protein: SVGTSGPGNTGELF

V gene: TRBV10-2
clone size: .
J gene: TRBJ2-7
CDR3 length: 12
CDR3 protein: ASIKEFPNYEQY

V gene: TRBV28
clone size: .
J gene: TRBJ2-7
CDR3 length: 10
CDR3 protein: ASSLQRYEQY

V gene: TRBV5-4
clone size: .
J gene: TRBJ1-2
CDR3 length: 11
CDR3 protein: ASSSTGGYGYT

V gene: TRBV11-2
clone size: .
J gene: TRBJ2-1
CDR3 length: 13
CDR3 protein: ASSLWGGTDNEQF

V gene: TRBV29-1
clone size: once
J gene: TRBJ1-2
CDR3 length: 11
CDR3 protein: SVETRGAYGYT

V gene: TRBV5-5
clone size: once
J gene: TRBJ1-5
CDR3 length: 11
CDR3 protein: ASSTTGNQPQH

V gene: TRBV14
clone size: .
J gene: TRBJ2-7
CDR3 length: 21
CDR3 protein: ASGQDLKFARANGTGGIYEQY

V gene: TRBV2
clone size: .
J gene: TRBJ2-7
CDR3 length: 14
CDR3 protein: ASKERAYSLTYEQY

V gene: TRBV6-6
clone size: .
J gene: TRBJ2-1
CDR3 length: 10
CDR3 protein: ASSPDYNEQF

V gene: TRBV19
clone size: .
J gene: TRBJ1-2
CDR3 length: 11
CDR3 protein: ASSGGHVYGYT

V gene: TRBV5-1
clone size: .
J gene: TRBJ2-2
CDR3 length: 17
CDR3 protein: ASSLLTSGVRGYTGELF

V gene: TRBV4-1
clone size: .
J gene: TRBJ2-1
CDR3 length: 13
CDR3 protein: ASSLAGGRGNEQF

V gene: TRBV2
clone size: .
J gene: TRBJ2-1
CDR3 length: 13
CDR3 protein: ASSELGATYNEQF

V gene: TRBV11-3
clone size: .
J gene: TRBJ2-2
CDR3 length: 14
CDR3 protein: ASSLAAGSFTGELF

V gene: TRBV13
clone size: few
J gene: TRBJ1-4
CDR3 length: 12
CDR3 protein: ASRRQGRDEKLF

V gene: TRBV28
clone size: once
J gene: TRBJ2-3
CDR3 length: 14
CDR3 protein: ASSFLAGLRGDTQY

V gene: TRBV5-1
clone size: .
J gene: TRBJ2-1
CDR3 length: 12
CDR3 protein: ASLQGAEDGKQF

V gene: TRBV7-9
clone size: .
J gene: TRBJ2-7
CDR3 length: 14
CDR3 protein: ASSGVGDRSSYEQY

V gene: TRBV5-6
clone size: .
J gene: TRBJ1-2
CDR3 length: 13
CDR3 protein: ASSSLRDRGRGYT

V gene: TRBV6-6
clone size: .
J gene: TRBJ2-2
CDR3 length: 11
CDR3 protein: ASTGQGTGELF

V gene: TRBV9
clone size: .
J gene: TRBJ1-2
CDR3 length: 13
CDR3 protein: ASSVDGGGYYGYT

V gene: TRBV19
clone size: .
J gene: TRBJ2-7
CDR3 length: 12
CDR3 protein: ASSPWTGAYEQY

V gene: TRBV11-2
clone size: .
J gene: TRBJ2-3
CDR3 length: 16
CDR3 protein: ASSPNLGLAGFTDTQY

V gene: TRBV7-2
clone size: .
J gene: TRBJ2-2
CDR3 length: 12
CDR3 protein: ASSLRPNTGELF

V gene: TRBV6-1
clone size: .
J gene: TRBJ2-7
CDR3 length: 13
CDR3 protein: ASSALPGQGYEQY

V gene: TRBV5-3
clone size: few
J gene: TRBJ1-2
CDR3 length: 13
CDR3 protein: ARSYNRGANYGYT

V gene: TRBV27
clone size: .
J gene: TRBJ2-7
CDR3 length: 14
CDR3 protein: ASKDSTYAGRGEQY

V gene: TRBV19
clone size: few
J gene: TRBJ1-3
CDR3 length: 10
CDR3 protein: ASTSSGNTIY

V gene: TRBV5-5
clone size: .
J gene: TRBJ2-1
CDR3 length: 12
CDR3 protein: ASSFGTEISEQF

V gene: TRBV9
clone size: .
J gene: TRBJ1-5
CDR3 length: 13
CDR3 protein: ASSVDGYSNQPQH

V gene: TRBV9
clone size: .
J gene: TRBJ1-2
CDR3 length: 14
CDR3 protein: ASSVEVGRGVYGYT

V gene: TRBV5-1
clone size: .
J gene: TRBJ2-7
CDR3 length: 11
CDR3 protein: ASSFEQSYEQY

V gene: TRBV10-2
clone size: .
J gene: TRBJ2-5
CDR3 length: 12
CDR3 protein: ASSEGHEQETQY